This T cell receptor (beta chain) comes out of a study of blood T cell repertoires in COVID-19. Seattle's cohort entered during active infection and was followed longitudinally. TCRdb keeps only in-frame clones here, not all; method: immunoSEQ multiplex PCR. Of roughly 220,000 clones in the sample, 81% are singletons; the top ten hold approximately 7.5%. The CDR3 is 15 residues long. Germline values: CDR1 SGHRS, CDR2 YFSETQ. Trimming at V came to 2 bases and at J to 2 bases, leaving 2 bases not matched to a gene. This sequence originates from a woman aged 80 or over with COVID-19, enrolled during active disease. The sample was peripheral blood. The rearrangement uses TRBV5-1 and TRBJ2-3; 10 bases align to TRBD2. The CDR3 bases are TGCGCCAGCAGCTTACTAGCGGGGACCACAGATACGCAGTATTTT. Amino acid sequence: CASSLLAGTTDTQYF.